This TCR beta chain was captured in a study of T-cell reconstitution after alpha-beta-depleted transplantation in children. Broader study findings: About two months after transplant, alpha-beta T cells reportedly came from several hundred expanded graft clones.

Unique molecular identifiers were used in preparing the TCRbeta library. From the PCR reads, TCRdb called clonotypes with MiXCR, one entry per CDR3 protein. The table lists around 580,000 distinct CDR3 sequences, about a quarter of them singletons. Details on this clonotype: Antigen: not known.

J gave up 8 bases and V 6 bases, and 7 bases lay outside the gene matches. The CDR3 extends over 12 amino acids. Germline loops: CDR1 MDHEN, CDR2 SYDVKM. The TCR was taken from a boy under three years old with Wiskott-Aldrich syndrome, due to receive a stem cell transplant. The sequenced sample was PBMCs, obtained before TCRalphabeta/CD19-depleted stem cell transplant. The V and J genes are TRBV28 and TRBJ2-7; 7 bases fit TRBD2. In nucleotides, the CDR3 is TGTGCCAGCAGCTCATACGGGGGGAAGCAGTACTTC. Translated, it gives CASSSYGGKQYF.